These 10 T cell receptor beta chains came from one sample sequenced in a study of shared clonotypes between healthy human individuals. Sequencing was performed with immunoSEQ multiplex PCR; in TCRdb, only in-frame clones are kept and a portion is missing. The profile shows about 1.5 million clones, roughly 98% of them singletons. The specimen was naive CD4+ T cells sorted from blood. Specified subset: CD45RA+ positively selected. All receptors come from a young man in good health.

This chain links TRBV5-1 with TRBJ2-1; D call uncertain. The CDR3 is made up of 11 amino acids. The V gene's germline CDR1 is SGHRS and CDR2 YFSETQ. V was cut by 5 bases and J by 9 bases, with 9 bases left in between. The CDR3 bases are TGCGCCAGCAGACAGAAGGTTGAGCAGTTCTTC. This encodes CASRQKVEQFF.

The gene calls are TRBV11-2 and TRBJ2-1; 9 bases are shared with TRBD2. The germline V gene has CDR1 SGHAT and CDR2 FQNNGV. CDR3 length equals 17 residues. The J segment lost 4 bases and the V segment lost 2 bases, leaving 9 bases of the junction unmatched. The CDR3 region is CASSLRETSGSYNEQFF. DNA for the CDR3: TGTGCCAGCAGCTTAAGGGAGACTAGCGGCAGTTACAATGAGCAGTTCTTC.

The rearrangement links TRBV11-2 to TRBJ1-2; a weak D match, TRBD1 (6 bases). Germline values: CDR1 SGHAT, CDR2 FQNNGV. V lost 0 bases and J 4 bases, leaving 18 bases between the germline ends. CDR3 length equals 17 residues. CDR3 amino acids: CASSLETQGARVYGYTF. CDR3 nucleotide sequence: TGTGCCAGCAGCTTAGAGACACAGGGTGCGAGAGTCTATGGCTACACCTTC.

The J gene is TRBJ2-1, the V gene TRBV6-4; 7 bases are a match to TRBD2. Germline V gene lookup returns CDR1 MRHNA and CDR2 SNTAGT. Trimming took 2 bases from V and 9 from J; bases not matched to a gene: 4. The CDR3 is made up of 13 amino acids. CDR3 nucleotide sequence: TGTGCCAGCAGTGACGGGGCTAGCGGTGAGCAGTTCTTC. Translating gives CASSDGASGEQFF.

J is TRBJ2-1 and V is TRBV10-3; 8 bases line up with TRBD1. V shed 5 bases, J shed 6 bases, and the junction held 12 bases outside the gene matches. Germline V gene data show CDR1 as ENHRY and CDR2 as SYGVKD. This CDR3 is 16 amino acids long. The CDR3 nucleotides read TGTGCCATCAGTACACCGACAGGGGCCAGCGGCAATGAGCAGTTCTTC. This codes for CAISTPTGASGNEQFF.

V and J are TRBV15 and TRBJ2-5, with D perhaps TRBD1 (7 bases). The V and J ends lost 0 bases and 0 bases respectively, with 20 bases between them. The CDR3 loop spans 19 amino acids. Germline CDR1 is LNHNV and CDR2 is YYDKDF (reference sequence). CDR3 nucleotide sequence: TGTGCCACCAGCAGAGATCTCGCCCGGACAGGAGGGTACCAAGAGACCCAGTACTTC. It yields the protein CATSRDLARTGGYQETQYF.

V gene TRBV14 combines with J gene TRBJ2-2; D gene uncertain. This CDR3 region has 16 residues. Trimming stripped 5 bases from V and 0 bases from J, with 13 bases between. CDR1 is SGHDN and CDR2 is FVKESK in the germline V gene. The CDR3 DNA reads as TGTGCCAGCAGCAAATTATCGCACCCGAACACCGGGGAGCTGTTTTTT. Protein sequence: CASSKLSHPNTGELFF.

This clone was recorded once. This chain joins TRBV9 and TRBJ2-1, with TRBD1 as a possible D gene (6 bases). V was clipped by 3 bases and J by 0 bases, with 13 bases between them. Germline CDR1 SGDLS, CDR2 YYNGEE. CDR3 length: 16 amino acids. This chain's CDR3 is CASSASGALSYNEQFF. The CDR3 DNA sequence: TGTGCCAGCAGCGCATCAGGGGCTCTCTCCTACAATGAGCAGTTCTTC.

As concerns this clone: This clone may be a read error of a much larger clone one base away. The gene calls are TRBV13 and TRBJ1-3; possible D gene TRBD1, 5 bases. Looked up from germline, CDR1 is PRHDT and CDR2 is FYEKMQ (reference sequence). This CDR3 is 13 amino acids long. The V and J ends lost 5 bases and 4 bases respectively, with 9 bases between them. The CDR3 region has the DNA TGTGCCAGCAGCCGGACAATCGGAAACACCATATATTTT. This sequence encodes CASSRTIGNTIYF. Complete variable domain (other parts from reference TRBV13 and TRBJ1-3): AAGVIQSPRHLIKEKRETATLKCYPIPRHDTVYWYQQGPGQDPQFLISFYEKMQSDKGSIPDRFSAQQFSDYHSELNMSSLELGDSALYFCASSRTIGNTIYFGEGSWLTVV.

The DNA of the CDR3 is TGTGCCAGCAGCTTATCGACAAGGGGTGACGCAGATACGCAGTATTTT. This encodes CASSLSTRGDADTQYF. V and J are TRBV7-8 and TRBJ2-3; D is possibly TRBD1 (5 bases). CDR1 SGHVS and CDR2 FQNEAQ come from the germline V gene. This CDR3 is 16 amino acids long. V gave up 2 bases and J gave up 4 bases, with 16 bases separating them.